The clone carrying this T cell receptor beta chain has only a few counts. Researchers sorted participants into cohorts using their self-reported clinical history. The authors' processing: The authors estimated nucleated cell counts from reference gene primer amplification. Some clones are missing from TCRdb's copy, which holds only in-frame ones; the method was immunoSEQ multiplex PCR. The V and J calls and clone size were taken over from that table, and D and trimming were inferred from the DNA. Among some 200,000 clones, 88% were seen once, and the ten largest hold roughly 2.7%. The data derive from a study of blood T cell repertoires in COVID-19. Turning to the study itself: PBMCs, B-cell-depleted T cells, or T cells provided the cDNA or gDNA that made up the material.

The V segment lost 3 bases and the J segment 4 bases; nucleotides outside the gene matches: 11. The CDR3 runs to 17 residues. The germline V gene encodes CDR1 SGHDN and CDR2 FVKESK. V gene TRBV14 combines with J gene TRBJ2-5; 10 positions match TRBD2. The sample comprised PBMCs or T cells enriched from blood (not recorded which). This TCR came from a young woman who had recovered from COVID-19. CDR3 loop: CASSHWVLAGAGETQYF. The CDR3, as DNA: TGTGCCAGCAGCCACTGGGTCCTAGCGGGGGCTGGAGAGACCCAGTACTTC.